This T cell receptor (beta chain) was captured by sequencing in a study of T cell repertoires in cytomegalovirus infection. About the research overall: Public signatures in TCR beta pointed to CMV infection and matching HLA type.

TCRdb analysed the reads with MiXCR anew, one entry per CDR3 protein. The sample records a few hundred thousand distinct CDR3 sequences, about 42% being singletons. Only a few counts were recorded for this clonotype. Its antigen is still unknown. Study results and limitations: Ex vivo, HLA-C-restricted CMV-specific TCR beta clonotypes prevailed over the rest of the response.

Sample: cultured PBMCs, taken from culture after CMV antigen stimulation. The sequence was obtained from a human donor in good health (CMV status not recorded). Some clones in this sample may be carry-over from other donors' samples.

CDR3 nucleotide sequence: TGTGCCAGCAGCTTAAACGACCGCCTGCCCTATGGCTACACCTTC. Amino acids: CASSLNDRLPYGYTF. The chain recombines TRBV7-9 with TRBJ1-2; unclear D gene. The CDR3 consists of 15 residues. V was shortened by 2 bases and J by 4 bases, with 14 bases between the two germline ends. CDR1 SEHNR and CDR2 FQNEAQ come from the germline V gene (reference sequence).